Listed here are 6 T cell receptor beta chains from one sample, sequenced in a study of OX40 agonist ivuxolimab in advanced cancers. Repertoires were generated with immunoSEQ multiplex PCR, while TCRdb's copy carries only in-frame clones and drops some. The sample carries around 87,000 clones, 85% to 95% recorded once. The input for sequencing was CD4+ or CD8+ T cells sorted from blood, taken in a trial of the OX40 agonist ivuxolimab. These receptors originate from an adult with an advanced solid tumor such as melanoma, head and neck, liver or kidney cancer.

This clone was observed a handful of times. This chain links TRBV15 with TRBJ1-1; D is unclear. The CDR3 sequence is 12 residues long. Germline V gives CDR1 LNHNV, CDR2 YYDKDF (reference sequence). The germline V and J ends were trimmed by 3 bases and 4 bases, with 6 bases remaining between them. CDR3 sequence: CATSREGTEAFF. The CDR3 DNA sequence: TGTGCCACCAGCAGGGAAGGCACTGAAGCTTTCTTT.

This clone occurred once. The chain combines TRBV29-1 with TRBJ2-7; tentatively, D is TRBD2 (5 bases). Trimming stripped 0 bases from V and 2 bases from J, with 17 bases between. The CDR3 length is 16 residues. The germline CDR1 and CDR2 sequences are SQVTM and ANQGSEA. The DNA of the CDR3 is TGCAGCGTTGAAGAAGATATTGGGAGTTTTACCTACGAGCAGTACTTC. Protein product: CSVEEDIGSFTYEQYF.

The chain recombines TRBV13 with TRBJ2-7; no clear D. This CDR3 has 14 residues. V was trimmed by 5 bases and J by 1 base, leaving 12 bases between them. Germline CDR1 PRHDT, CDR2 FYEKMQ (reference sequence). CDR3 DNA sequence: TGTGCCAGCAGCCCCACCCTTGGTTCCTACGAGCAGTACTTC. It is translated as CASSPTLGSYEQYF.

CDR3 residues: CASSLMVYTGELFF. CDR3 sequence (DNA): TGTGCCAGCAGCTTGATGGTCTACACCGGGGAGCTGTTTTTT. The J gene is TRBJ2-2, the V gene TRBV5-6, with D uncertain. The CDR3 length is 14 residues. V was shortened by 1 base and J by 3 bases, with 7 bases between the two germline ends. From germline, CDR1 is SGHDT and CDR2 YYEEEE.

The chain links TRBV11-2 to TRBJ2-3; TRBD1 might be the D (6 bases). Per the germline V gene, CDR1 is SGHAT and CDR2 is FQNNGV. The ends were cut back, 5 bases at V and 6 bases at J, with 18 bases in the middle. This CDR3 has 15 amino acids. The CDR3 is CASSTGTTSADTQYF. CDR3 DNA: TGTGCCAGCAGCACCGGGACAACCTCGGCGGATACGCAGTATTTT.

This rearrangement joins TRBV29-1 to TRBJ2-2; TRBD1 or TRBD2 may be the D gene (5 bases each). V was trimmed by 3 bases and J by 4 bases, leaving 9 bases between them. In germline, CDR1 is SQVTM, CDR2 ANQGSEA. The CDR3 has 13 amino acids. CDR3 DNA: TGCAGCGTTGATTTGGGGGTCACCGGGGAGCTGTTTTTT. Its protein is CSVDLGVTGELFF.